This entry lists 17 T cell receptor beta chains sequenced from one sample in a study of T cell clusters in autoimmune cytopenias. TRB was amplified by touch-down multiplex PCR, primer pools A and B combined. TCRdb reworked the multiplex PCR reads into one entry per CDR3 protein, no DNA. This table lists some 6,100 distinct CDR3 sequences. Some 38,000 genome equivalents of blood DNA were amplified for TRB. This same sample was also part of a study on T cell repertoires in aging, cancer and after chemotherapy.

The sample consisted of peripheral blood. The origin of the receptors is a human donor in good health.

This clonotype is labeled medium-sized based on frequency. The chain is built from TRBV19 and TRBJ1-2; as DNA is missing, the TRBD1 call by TCRdb cannot be tested. Germline assignment: CDR1 LNHDA and CDR2 SQIVND (reference sequence). The CDR3 is 16 amino acids. This CDR3 reads CASSIAFRGKGYGYTF. Supplemented by reference TRBV19 and TRBJ1-2, the full variable domain reads DGGITQSPKYLFRKEGQNVTLSCEQNLNHDAMYWYRQDPGQGLRLIYYSQIVNDFQKGDIAEGYSVSREKKESFPLTVTSAQKNPTAFYLCASSIAFRGKGYGYTFGSGTRLTVV.

The chain couples TRBV11-3 to TRBJ1-4. The germline V gene encodes CDR1 SGHNT and CDR2 YENEEA. The CDR3 has 13 amino acids. This CDR3 reads CASSSNVNEKLFF. The entire variable domain, with the rest obtained from reference TRBV11-3 and TRBJ1-4, is as follows: EAGVVQSPRYKIIEKKQPVAFWCNPISGHNTLYWYLQNLGQGPELLIRYENEEAVDDSQLPKDRFSAERLKGVDSTLKIQPAELGDSAVYLCASSSNVNEKLFFGSGTQLSVL.

Measured by frequency, this clonotype is medium-sized. The chain's CDR3 is CASSSWQGAYEQYF. The J gene is TRBJ2-7, the V gene TRBV19; TCRdb selects TRBD1, and the lack of DNA leaves this call unchecked. CDR3 length equals 14 residues. From germline, CDR1 is LNHDA and CDR2 SQIVND (reference sequence).

The chain has TRBV5-1 and TRBJ1-2; TCRdb's assignment of TRBD1 cannot be checked, as there is no DNA. The germline CDR1 and CDR2 sequences are SGHRS and YFSETQ. The CDR3 runs 15 residues. CDR3: CASSHNTRLDYGYTF.

The V call is TRBV11-2, the J call TRBJ1-5; the TCRdb D gene call, TRBD1, has no DNA to confirm it. The CDR3 has 15 residues. CDR1 and CDR2 (germline): SGHAT, FQNNGV. The CDR3 loop reads CASSLAGYSNQPQHF.

The chain is built from TRBV11-2 and TRBJ2-2. This CDR3 spans 13 amino acids. The germline V gene encodes CDR1 SGHAT and CDR2 FQNNGV. The chain's CDR3 is CASSLAFPGELFF.

The rearrangement links TRBV20-1 to TRBJ2-2. Germline V CDR1 and CDR2: DFQATT, SNEGSKA (reference sequence). The CDR3 has 12 residues. The CDR3 is CSASNMDGELFF.

The chain uses TRBV7-2 and TRBJ1-1; TCRdb calls TRBD1, which cannot be checked without DNA. Germline V gene data show CDR1 as SGHTA and CDR2 as FQGNSA. The CDR3 has 17 amino acids. CDR3 sequence: CASSRQGSRHLNTEAFF.

The rearrangement joins TRBV14 to TRBJ1-3; TCRdb designates TRBD1, a call that cannot be tested without DNA. The CDR3 consists of 16 residues. The germline gives CDR1 SGHDN, CDR2 FVKESK. The CDR3 sequence: CASSQGGLSSGNTIYF.

The chain recombines TRBV20-1 with TRBJ2-2; TCRdb returns TRBD1, unconfirmable since there is no DNA. Germline V gene lookup returns CDR1 DFQATT and CDR2 SNEGSKA (reference sequence). This CDR3 has 14 residues. The chain's CDR3 is CSAGGTGGAGELFF.

Frequency places this clonotype as medium-sized (0.01 to 0.1%). The V call is TRBV19, the J call TRBJ1-5. The CDR3 loop spans 13 amino acids. Germline CDR1 LNHDA, CDR2 SQIVND (reference sequence). CDR3 sequence: CASSIDENQPQHF.

This chain connects TRBV24-1 to TRBJ2-5; TCRdb's D gene call, TRBD2, goes unchecked for lack of DNA. The CDR3 extends over 15 amino acids. The germline CDR1 and CDR2 sequences are KGHDR and SFDVKD. CDR3 sequence: CATSAPVLPEGTQYF.

In terms of frequency, this clonotype is medium-sized (0.01 to 0.1%). This rearrangement joins TRBV19 to TRBJ1-2; TCRdb's assignment of TRBD1 cannot be checked, as there is no DNA. Germline values: CDR1 LNHDA, CDR2 SQIVND (reference sequence). This CDR3 contains 13 residues. The CDR3: CASRRDSSYGYTF.

The chain uses TRBV20-1 and TRBJ2-1; TCRdb lists TRBD1, though no DNA is available to test this call. This CDR3 is built from 14 residues. Germline V lookup: CDR1 DFQATT, CDR2 SNEGSKA (reference sequence). CDR3 loop: CSAPGQGLSNEQFF.

This chain links TRBV19 with TRBJ1-1; the D call from TCRdb, TRBD1, cannot be confirmed without DNA. This CDR3 contains 20 residues. CDR1 LNHDA and CDR2 SQIVND come from the germline V gene (reference sequence). The CDR3 loop is CASSIDSGTGGHMFETEAFF.

The rearrangement links TRBV12-3 or TRBV12-4 to TRBJ1-6; the D gene TCRdb calls, TRBD1, cannot be checked with no DNA. The CDR3 has 15 amino acids. The CDR3 spells CASSLERGRYSPLHF.

J is TRBJ1-4 and V is TRBV11-2; the D call from TCRdb, TRBD1, cannot be confirmed without DNA. The CDR3 extends over 15 amino acids. Germline V gives CDR1 SGHAT, CDR2 FQNNGV. The CDR3 loop is CASSLGTGYDEKLFF.